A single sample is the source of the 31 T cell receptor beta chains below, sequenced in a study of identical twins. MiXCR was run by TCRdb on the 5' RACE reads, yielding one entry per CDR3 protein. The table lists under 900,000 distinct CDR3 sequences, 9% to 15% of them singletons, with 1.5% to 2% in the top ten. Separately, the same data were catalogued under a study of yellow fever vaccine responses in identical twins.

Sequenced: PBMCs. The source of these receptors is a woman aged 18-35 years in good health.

CDR3 protein: CSARDLAGAENEQFF. The CDR3 bases are TGCAGTGCTAGGGATCTAGCGGGAGCCGAAAATGAGCAGTTCTTC. This chain links TRBV20-1 with TRBJ2-1; 10 positions match TRBD2. Germline CDR1 DFQATT, CDR2 SNEGSKA (reference sequence). The J segment lost 7 bases and the V segment lost 3 bases, leaving 9 bases of the junction unmatched. This CDR3 contains 15 residues.

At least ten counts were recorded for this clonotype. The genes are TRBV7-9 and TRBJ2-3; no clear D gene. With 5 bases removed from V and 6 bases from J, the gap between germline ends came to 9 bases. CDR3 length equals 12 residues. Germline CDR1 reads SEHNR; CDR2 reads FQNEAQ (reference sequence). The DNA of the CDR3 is TGTGCCAGCAGCCCCTCTCTGGATACGCAGTATTTT. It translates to CASSPSLDTQYF.

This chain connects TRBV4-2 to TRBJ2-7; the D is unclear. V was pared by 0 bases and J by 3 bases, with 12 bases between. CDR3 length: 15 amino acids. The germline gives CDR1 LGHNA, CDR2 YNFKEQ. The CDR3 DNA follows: TGTGCCAGCAGCCAAGAAGGCGGCCGCCTCTACGAGCAGTACTTC. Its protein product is CASSQEGGRLYEQYF.

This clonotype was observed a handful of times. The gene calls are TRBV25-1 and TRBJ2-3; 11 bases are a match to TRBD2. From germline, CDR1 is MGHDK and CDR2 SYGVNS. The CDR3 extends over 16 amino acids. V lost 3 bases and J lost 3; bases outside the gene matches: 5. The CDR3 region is CASSEFSGRVTDTQYF. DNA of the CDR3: TGTGCCAGCAGTGAGTTTAGCGGGAGGGTTACAGATACGCAGTATTTT.

CDR3 nucleotides: TGTGCCAGCTCACCACTTCCCGGGATCCACTATGGCTACACCTTC. It codes for CASSPLPGIHYGYTF. This chain links TRBV18 with TRBJ1-2; D not resolved. Looked up from germline, CDR1 is KGHSH and CDR2 is LQKENI. V lost 1 base, J lost 3 bases, and 12 bases lay in between. This CDR3 has 15 amino acids.

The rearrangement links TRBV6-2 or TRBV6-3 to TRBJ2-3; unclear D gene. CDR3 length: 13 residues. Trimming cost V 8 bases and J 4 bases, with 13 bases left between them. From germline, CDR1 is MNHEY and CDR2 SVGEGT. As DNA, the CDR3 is TGTGCCAGCGTCCCATCTCCGGCAGATACGCAGTATTTT. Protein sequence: CASVPSPADTQYF.

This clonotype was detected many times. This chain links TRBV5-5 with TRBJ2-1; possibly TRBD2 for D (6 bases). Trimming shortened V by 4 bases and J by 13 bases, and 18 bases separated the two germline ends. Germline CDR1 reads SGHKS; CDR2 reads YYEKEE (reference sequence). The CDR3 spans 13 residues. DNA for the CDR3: TGTGCCAGCAGCGCCAGACTAGAATGGTTCCAGTTCTTC. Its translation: CASSARLEWFQFF.

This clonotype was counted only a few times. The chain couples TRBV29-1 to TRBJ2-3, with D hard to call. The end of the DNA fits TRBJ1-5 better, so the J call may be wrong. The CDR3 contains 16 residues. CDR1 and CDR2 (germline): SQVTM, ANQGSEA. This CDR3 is CSVRPPSSGYTDTQHF. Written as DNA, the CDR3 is TGCAGCGTCCGCCCCCCGTCTAGCGGCTACACAGATACGCAGCATTTT.

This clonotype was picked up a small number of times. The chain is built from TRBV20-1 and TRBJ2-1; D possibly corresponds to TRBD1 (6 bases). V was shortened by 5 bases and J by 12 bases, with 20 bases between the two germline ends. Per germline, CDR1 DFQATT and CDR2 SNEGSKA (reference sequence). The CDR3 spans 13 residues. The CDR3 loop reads CSAEGHQRLGQFF. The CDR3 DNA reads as TGCAGTGCTGAGGGACATCAGCGATTAGGGCAGTTCTTC.

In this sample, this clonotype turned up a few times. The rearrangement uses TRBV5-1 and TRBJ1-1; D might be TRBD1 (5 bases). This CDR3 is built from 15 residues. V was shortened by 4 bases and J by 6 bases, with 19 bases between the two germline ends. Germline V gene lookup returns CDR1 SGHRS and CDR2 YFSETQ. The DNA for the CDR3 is TGCGCCAGCAGCCTCTCCGGGACGCAGGGATCTGAAGCTTTCTTT. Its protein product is CASSLSGTQGSEAFF.

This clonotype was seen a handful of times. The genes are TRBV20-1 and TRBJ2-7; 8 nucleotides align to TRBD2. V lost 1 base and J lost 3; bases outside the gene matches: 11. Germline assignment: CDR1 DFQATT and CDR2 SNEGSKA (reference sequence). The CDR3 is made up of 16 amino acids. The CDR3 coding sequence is TGCAGTGCTAGAGGGGGAGGAGGGCTAGCGGGCTACGAGCAGTACGTC. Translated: CSARGGGGLAGYEQYV.

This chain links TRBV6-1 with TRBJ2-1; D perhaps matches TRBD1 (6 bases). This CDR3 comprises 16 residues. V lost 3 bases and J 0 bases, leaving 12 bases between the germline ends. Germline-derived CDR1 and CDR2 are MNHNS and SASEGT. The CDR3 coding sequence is TGTGCCAGCAGTGAGGGACAATGGAGCTCCTACAATGAGCAGTTCTTC. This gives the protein CASSEGQWSSYNEQFF.

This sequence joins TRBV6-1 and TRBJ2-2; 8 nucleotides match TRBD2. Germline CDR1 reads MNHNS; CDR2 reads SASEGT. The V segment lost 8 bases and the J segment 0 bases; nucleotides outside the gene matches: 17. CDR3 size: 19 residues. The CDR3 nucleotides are TGTGCCAGCGGAGAACGGGAGGGACAACCAATACCGAACACCGGGGAGCTGTTTTTT. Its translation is CASGEREGQPIPNTGELFF.

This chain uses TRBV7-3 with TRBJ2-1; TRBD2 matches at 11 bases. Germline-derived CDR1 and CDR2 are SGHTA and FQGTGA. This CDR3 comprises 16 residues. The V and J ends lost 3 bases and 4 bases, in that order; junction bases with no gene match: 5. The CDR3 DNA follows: TGTGCCAGCAGCTTGTCCGGGACTAGCGGATACAATGAGCAGTTCTTC. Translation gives CASSLSGTSGYNEQFF.

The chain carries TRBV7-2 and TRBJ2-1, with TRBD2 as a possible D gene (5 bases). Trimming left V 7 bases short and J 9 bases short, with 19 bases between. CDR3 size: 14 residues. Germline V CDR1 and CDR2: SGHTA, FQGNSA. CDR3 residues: CASILYVGVREQFF. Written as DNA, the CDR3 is TGTGCCAGCATACTCTACGTCGGGGTCCGTGAGCAGTTCTTC.

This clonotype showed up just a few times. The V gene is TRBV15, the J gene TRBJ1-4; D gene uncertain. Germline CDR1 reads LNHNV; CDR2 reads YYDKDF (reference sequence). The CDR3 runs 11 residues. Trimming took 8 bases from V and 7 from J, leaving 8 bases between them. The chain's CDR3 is CATVFGEKLFF. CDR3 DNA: TGTGCCACCGTCTTCGGTGAAAAACTGTTTTTT. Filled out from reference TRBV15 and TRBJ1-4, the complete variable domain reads DAMVIQNPRYQVTQFGKPVTLSCSQTLNHNVMYWYQQKSSQAPKLLFHYYDKDFNNEADTPDNFQSRRPNTSFCFLDIRSPGLGDTAMYLCATVFGEKLFFGSGTQLSVL.

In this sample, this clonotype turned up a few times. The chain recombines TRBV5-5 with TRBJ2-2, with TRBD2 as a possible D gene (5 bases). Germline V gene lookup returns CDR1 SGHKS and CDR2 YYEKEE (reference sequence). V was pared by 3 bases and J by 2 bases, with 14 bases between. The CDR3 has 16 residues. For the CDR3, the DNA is TGTGCCAGCAGCTACCTTGGGAGCGTCAACACCGGGGAGCTGTTTTTT. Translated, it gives CASSYLGSVNTGELFF. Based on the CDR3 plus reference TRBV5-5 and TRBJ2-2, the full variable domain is DAGVTQSPTHLIKTRGQQVTLRCSPISGHKSVSWYQQVLGQGPQFIFQYYEKEERGRGNFPDRFSARQFPNYSSELNVNALLLGDSALYLCASSYLGSVNTGELFFGEGSRLTVL.

CDR3 residues: CSASFGPGKDGYTF. CDR3 DNA sequence: TGCAGTGCTAGTTTTGGTCCGGGAAAGGATGGCTACACCTTC. The chain employs TRBV20-1 and TRBJ1-2; no clear D. The CDR3 is made up of 14 amino acids. Deletions cut 3 bases from V and 6 bases from J, with 17 bases between. Germline V gene data show CDR1 as DFQATT and CDR2 as SNEGSKA (reference sequence).

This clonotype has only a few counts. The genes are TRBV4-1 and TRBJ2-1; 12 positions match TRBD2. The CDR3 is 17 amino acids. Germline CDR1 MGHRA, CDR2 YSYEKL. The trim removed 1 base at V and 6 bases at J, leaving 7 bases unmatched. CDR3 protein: CASSQGLAGGPGNEQFF. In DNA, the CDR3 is TGCGCCAGCAGCCAAGGGCTAGCGGGGGGGCCTGGCAATGAGCAGTTCTTC.

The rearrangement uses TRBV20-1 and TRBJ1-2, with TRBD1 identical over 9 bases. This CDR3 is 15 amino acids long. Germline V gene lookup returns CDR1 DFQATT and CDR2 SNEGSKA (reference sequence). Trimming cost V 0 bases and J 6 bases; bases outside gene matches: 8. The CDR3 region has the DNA TGCAGTGCTAGAGAAATCTCCGGGACAGGGAATGGCTACACCTTC. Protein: CSAREISGTGNGYTF.

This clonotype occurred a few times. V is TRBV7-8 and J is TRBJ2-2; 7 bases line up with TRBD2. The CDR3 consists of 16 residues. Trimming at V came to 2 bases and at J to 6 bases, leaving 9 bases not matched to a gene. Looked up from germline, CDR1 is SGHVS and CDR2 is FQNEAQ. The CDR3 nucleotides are TGTGCCAGCAGCTTAATAGTCCTAGCGGAGCCCGGGGAGCTGTTTTTT. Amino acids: CASSLIVLAEPGELFF. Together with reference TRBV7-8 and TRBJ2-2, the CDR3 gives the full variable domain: GAGVSQSPRYKVAKRGQDVALRCDPISGHVSLFWYQQALGQGPEFLTYFQNEAQLDKSGLPSDRFFAERPEGSVSTLKIQRTQQEDSAVYLCASSLIVLAEPGELFFGEGSRLTVL.

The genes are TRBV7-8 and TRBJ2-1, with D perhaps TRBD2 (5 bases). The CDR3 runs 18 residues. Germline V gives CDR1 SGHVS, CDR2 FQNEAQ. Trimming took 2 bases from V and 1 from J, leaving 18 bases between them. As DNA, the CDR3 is TGTGCCAGCAGCTTAAGGCTAGCCTCCCCTATTTCCTACAATGAGCAGTTCTTC. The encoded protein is CASSLRLASPISYNEQFF. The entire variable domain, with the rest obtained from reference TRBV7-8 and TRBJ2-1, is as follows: GAGVSQSPRYKVAKRGQDVALRCDPISGHVSLFWYQQALGQGPEFLTYFQNEAQLDKSGLPSDRFFAERPEGSVSTLKIQRTQQEDSAVYLCASSLRLASPISYNEQFFGPGTRLTVL.

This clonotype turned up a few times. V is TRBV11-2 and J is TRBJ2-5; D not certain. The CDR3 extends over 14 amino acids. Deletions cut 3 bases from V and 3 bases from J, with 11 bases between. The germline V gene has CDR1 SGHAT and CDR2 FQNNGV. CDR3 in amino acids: CASSLAVLEETQYF. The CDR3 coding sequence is TGTGCCAGCAGCTTGGCCGTGTTGGAAGAGACCCAGTACTTC. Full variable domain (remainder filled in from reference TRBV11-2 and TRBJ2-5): EAGVAQSPRYKIIEKRQSVAFWCNPISGHATLYWYQQILGQGPKLLIQFQNNGVVDDSQLPKDRFSAERLKGVDSTLKIQPAKLEDSAVYLCASSLAVLEETQYFGPGTRLLVL.

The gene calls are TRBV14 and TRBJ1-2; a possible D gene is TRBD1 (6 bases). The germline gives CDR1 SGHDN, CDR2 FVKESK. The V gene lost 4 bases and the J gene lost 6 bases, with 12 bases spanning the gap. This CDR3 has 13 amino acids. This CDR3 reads CASSPGEGNGYTF. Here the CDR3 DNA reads TGTGCCAGCAGCCCAGGGGAGGGTAATGGCTACACCTTC.

The CDR3 DNA sequence: TGTGCCATCAGTGAGTCGGTTTCTAGGCGTGGCTACACCTTC. This encodes CAISESVSRRGYTF. J is TRBJ1-2 and V is TRBV10-3; D gene unclear. The CDR3 sequence is 14 residues long. Germline loops: CDR1 ENHRY, CDR2 SYGVKD. Trimming left V 0 bases short and J 7 bases short, with 12 bases between.

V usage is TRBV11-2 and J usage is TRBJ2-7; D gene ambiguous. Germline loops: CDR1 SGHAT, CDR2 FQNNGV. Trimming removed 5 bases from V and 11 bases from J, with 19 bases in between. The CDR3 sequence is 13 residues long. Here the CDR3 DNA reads TGTGCCAGCAGCCAAAACCCGACCGGGTCGGAGTACGTC. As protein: CASSQNPTGSEYV.

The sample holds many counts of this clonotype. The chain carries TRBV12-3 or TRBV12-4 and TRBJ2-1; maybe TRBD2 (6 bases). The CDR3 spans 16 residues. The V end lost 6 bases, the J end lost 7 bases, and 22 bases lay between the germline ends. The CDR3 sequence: CASSPIGAGRRNEQFF. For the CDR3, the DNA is TGTGCCAGCAGCCCAATTGGGGCAGGGAGGAGGAATGAGCAGTTCTTC.

The chain's CDR3 is CASSSRDRGMNTEAFF. CDR3 in DNA: TGTGCCAGCAGCAGTCGGGACAGGGGCATGAACACTGAAGCTTTCTTT. The rearrangement links TRBV13 to TRBJ1-1, with 10 bases matching TRBD1. Looked up from germline, CDR1 is PRHDT and CDR2 is FYEKMQ (reference sequence). Trimming took 5 bases from V and 0 from J; bases not matched to a gene: 6. The CDR3 length is 16 residues. Variable domain in full (rest from reference TRBV13 and TRBJ1-1): AAGVIQSPRHLIKEKRETATLKCYPIPRHDTVYWYQQGPGQDPQFLISFYEKMQSDKGSIPDRFSAQQFSDYHSELNMSSLELGDSALYFCASSSRDRGMNTEAFFGQGTRLTVV.

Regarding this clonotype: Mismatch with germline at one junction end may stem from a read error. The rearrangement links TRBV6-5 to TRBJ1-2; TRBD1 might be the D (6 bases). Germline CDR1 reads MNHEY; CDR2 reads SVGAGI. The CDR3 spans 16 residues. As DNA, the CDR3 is TGTGCCAGCAGTTACTCGTGGCCCCCCAGATCTCGGGACACCCTCTTC. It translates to CASSYSWPPRSRDTLF.

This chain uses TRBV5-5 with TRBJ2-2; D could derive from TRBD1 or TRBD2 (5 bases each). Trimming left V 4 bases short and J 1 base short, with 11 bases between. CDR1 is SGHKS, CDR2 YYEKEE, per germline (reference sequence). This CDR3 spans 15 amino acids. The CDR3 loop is CASSLWDENTGELFF. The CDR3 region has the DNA TGTGCCAGCAGCCTATGGGACGAGAACACCGGGGAGCTGTTTTTT.

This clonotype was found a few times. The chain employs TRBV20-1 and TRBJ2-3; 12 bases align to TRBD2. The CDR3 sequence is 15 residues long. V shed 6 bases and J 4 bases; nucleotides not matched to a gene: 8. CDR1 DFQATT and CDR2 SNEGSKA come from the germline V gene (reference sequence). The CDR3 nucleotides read TGCAGTGCGCCGCTAGCGGGGGGGCTTCCAGATACGCAGTATTTT. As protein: CSAPLAGGLPDTQYF.